These 23 T cell receptor beta chains were sequenced from one sample in a study of cytomegalovirus exposure and HLA in healthy donors. This PCR relied on a set of 60 Vbeta primers and 13 Jbeta primers. Some clones are missing from TCRdb's copy, which holds only in-frame ones; the method was immunoSEQ multiplex PCR. The sample lists more than 75,000 clones; around 89% were seen once. The source material was PBMCs. All receptors come from a man younger than 35 in good health and CMV-seronegative.

This chain joins TRBV9 and TRBJ2-3; D gene ambiguous. Germline CDR1 is SGDLS and CDR2 is YYNGEE. This CDR3 region has 15 residues. The V end was cut by 4 bases, the J end by 4 bases, with 16 bases between. The CDR3 bases are TGTGCCAGCAGCCGTCCGGCCTCGGGTGCAGATACGCAGTATTTT. As protein: CASSRPASGADTQYF.

The rearrangement links TRBV29-1 to TRBJ2-1, with 11 bases aligning to TRBD2. In germline, CDR1 is SQVTM, CDR2 ANQGSEA. V lost 3 bases, J lost 0 bases, and 10 bases stayed unmatched. This CDR3 has 18 amino acids. The chain's CDR3 is CSVEGLAGGPVSYNEQFF. The CDR3 DNA reads as TGCAGCGTTGAGGGGTTAGCGGGAGGGCCTGTCTCCTACAATGAGCAGTTCTTC.

V and J are TRBV7-2 and TRBJ2-2; possible D gene TRBD2, 6 bases. Trimming left V 2 bases short and J 8 bases short, with 15 bases between. The CDR3 is made up of 15 amino acids. Germline V lookup: CDR1 SGHTA, CDR2 FQGNSA. The CDR3 region has the DNA TGTGCCAGCAGCTTATCTCCGGGAGTTGCTGGGGAGCTGTTTTTT. Encoded protein: CASSLSPGVAGELFF.

This clone appeared once. The rearrangement uses TRBV29-1 and TRBJ2-2; D gene ambiguous. The CDR3 extends over 13 amino acids. Trimming took off 4 bases at V and 5 bases at J, with 11 bases between the two ends. Germline V gives CDR1 SQVTM, CDR2 ANQGSEA. This CDR3 is CSVVYSRTGELFF. The CDR3 region has the DNA TGCAGCGTTGTATACAGTAGAACCGGGGAGCTGTTTTTT.

J is TRBJ1-1 and V is TRBV28, with D unresolved. CDR3 length: 12 amino acids. Germline V gene data show CDR1 as MDHEN and CDR2 as SYDVKM. V was pared by 10 bases and J by 6 bases, with 15 bases between. The CDR3 DNA is TGTGCCACCGTTCGTGGTCCGGCTGAAGCTTTCTTT. Its protein product is CATVRGPAEAFF. Together with reference TRBV28 and TRBJ1-1, the CDR3 gives the full variable domain: DVKVTQSSRYLVKRTGEKVFLECVQDMDHENMFWYRQDPGLGLRLIYFSYDVKMKEKGDIPEGYSVSREKKERFSLILESASTNQTSMYLCATVRGPAEAFFGQGTRLTVV.

The J gene is TRBJ2-3, the V gene TRBV5-1, with D possibly TRBD1 on 6 matching bases. The CDR3 consists of 14 residues. Germline-derived CDR1 and CDR2 are SGHRS and YFSETQ. With 4 bases removed from V and 2 bases from J, the gap between germline ends came to 11 bases. The CDR3 loop reads CASSPQGNTDTQYF. The DNA of the CDR3 is TGCGCCAGCAGCCCACAGGGAAACACAGATACGCAGTATTTT.

The CDR3 loop is CASSVKLAGDTQYF. As DNA, the CDR3 is TGTGCCAGCAGCGTAAAACTAGCGGGTGATACGCAGTATTTT. The rearrangement links TRBV9 to TRBJ2-3, with 9 bases lining up with TRBD2. The junction had 3 bases not matched to a gene; V was cut back by 1 base and J by 6 bases. The CDR3 spans 14 residues. Germline CDR1 reads SGDLS; CDR2 reads YYNGEE.

The rearrangement uses TRBV10-2 and TRBJ2-2; the D is unclear. Trimming left V 7 bases short and J 6 bases short, with 12 bases between. The CDR3 runs 13 residues. Germline V gene sequence: CDR1 WSHSY, CDR2 SAAADI. The CDR3: CASIPVPSGELFF. The CDR3 DNA is TGCGCCAGCATCCCGGTTCCTTCCGGGGAGCTGTTTTTT.

This clone was detected once. This chain joins TRBV4-2 and TRBJ2-2; D is possibly TRBD1 (6 bases). The ends were cut back, 0 bases at V and 4 bases at J, with 15 bases in the middle. Germline CDR1 reads LGHNA; CDR2 reads YNFKEQ. This CDR3 has 17 residues. CDR3: CASSQDLRQGPTGELFF. The CDR3 DNA follows: TGTGCCAGCAGCCAAGATCTCAGGCAGGGGCCCACCGGGGAGCTGTTTTTT.

The chain couples TRBV28 to TRBJ2-3; D unclear. CDR1 is MDHEN and CDR2 is SYDVKM in the germline V gene. The CDR3 contains 14 residues. Trimming cost V 3 bases and J 4 bases, with 11 bases left between them. The CDR3 region is CASSFSLSPDTQYF. CDR3 nucleotide sequence: TGTGCCAGCAGTTTCTCTCTGAGTCCAGATACGCAGTATTTT.

The table lists this clone with a few counts. The gene calls are TRBV9 and TRBJ2-1, with 10 bases that match TRBD2. CDR1 SGDLS and CDR2 YYNGEE come from the germline V gene. This CDR3 has 16 residues. V shed 3 bases, J shed 4 bases, and the junction held 7 bases outside the gene matches. CDR3 sequence reads: CASSGRSSGSYNEQFF. As DNA, the CDR3 is TGTGCCAGCAGCGGGAGGTCTAGCGGGAGTTACAATGAGCAGTTCTTC.

This clone came up once. The rearrangement joins TRBV9 to TRBJ2-7; D perhaps matches TRBD2 (6 bases). V gave up 4 bases and J gave up 7 bases, with 18 bases separating them. The CDR3 is 14 residues long. The germline V gene has CDR1 SGDLS and CDR2 YYNGEE. The DNA of the CDR3 is TGTGCCAGCAGCCCCGGTGGAGGGTTGAGGGAGCAGTACTTC. As protein: CASSPGGGLREQYF. Variable domain in full (rest from reference TRBV9 and TRBJ2-7): DSGVTQTPKHLITATGQRVTLRCSPRSGDLSVYWYQQSLDQGLQFLIQYYNGEERAKGNILERFSAQQFPDLHSELNLSSLELGDSALYFCASSPGGGLREQYFGPGTRLTVT.

About this clone: The same CDR3 arises from other DNA sequences in this sample as well. The chain links TRBV27 to TRBJ2-3; D is perhaps TRBD2 (5 bases). Trimming shortened V by 0 bases and J by 0 bases, and 7 bases separated the two germline ends. In germline, CDR1 is MNHEY, CDR2 SMNVEV (reference sequence). This CDR3 has 15 residues. CDR3 bases: TGTGCCAGCAGTTTATCGCGGACTAGCACAGATACGCAGTATTTT. Its translation: CASSLSRTSTDTQYF.

The chain uses TRBV14 and TRBJ2-1, with D perhaps matching TRBD1 (6 bases). Germline V gene lookup returns CDR1 SGHDN and CDR2 FVKESK. The CDR3 length is 15 residues. Trimming pared 2 bases from V and 1 base from J, leaving 9 bases between. The CDR3 region is CASSQRQGSYNEQFF. The CDR3 DNA sequence: TGTGCCAGCAGCCAACGGCAGGGGTCCTACAATGAGCAGTTCTTC.

V is TRBV28 and J is TRBJ1-1, with 7 bases matching TRBD1. Germline V lookup: CDR1 MDHEN, CDR2 SYDVKM. J gave up 7 bases and V 8 bases, and 10 bases lay outside the gene matches. The CDR3 has 13 amino acids. The CDR3: CASRGQLLLEAFF. CDR3 sequence (DNA): TGTGCCAGCCGGGGACAGCTTCTCCTTGAAGCTTTCTTT.

The chain has TRBV12-5 and TRBJ2-7; D not resolved. V lost 1 base and J 0 bases, leaving 4 bases between the germline ends. Germline CDR1 and CDR2: LGHNT and FRNRAP. The CDR3 contains 13 residues. The CDR3 sequence is CASGLDSSYEQYF. CDR3 DNA sequence: TGTGCTAGTGGTTTGGACAGCTCCTACGAGCAGTACTTC.

The V gene is TRBV4-2, the J gene TRBJ2-7; 8 nucleotides align to TRBD2. Germline CDR1 reads LGHNA; CDR2 reads YNFKEQ. Trimming cost V 3 bases and J 2 bases; bases outside gene matches: 6. The CDR3 spans 15 residues. The CDR3 loop is CASSQGGTRPYEQYF. CDR3 bases: TGTGCCAGCAGCCAGGGCGGGACTAGGCCCTACGAGCAGTACTTC.

The rearrangement joins TRBV5-1 to TRBJ2-5, with D possibly matching TRBD2 (6 bases). CDR1 and CDR2 from the germline V gene are SGHRS and YFSETQ. The CDR3 is 14 amino acids. V was cut by 0 bases and J by 4 bases, with 10 bases left in between. The CDR3 DNA reads TGCGCCAGCAGCTTGGATGCGCGGGGAGAGACCCAGTACTTC. It codes for CASSLDARGETQYF.

Comments on this clone: Germline is not matched at one junction end, which may reflect a read error. The chain couples TRBV13 to TRBJ1-2; D perhaps matches TRBD1 (5 bases). This CDR3 has 15 residues. Per germline, CDR1 PRHDT and CDR2 FYEKMQ (reference sequence). The CDR3 is CASSGRVLGDYSYTF. CDR3 nucleotide sequence: TGTGCCAGCAGCGGCAGGGTGTTAGGGGACTATAGCTACACCTTC. The full variable domain, with the rest looked up from reference TRBV13 and TRBJ1-2, is AAGVIQSPRHLIKEKRETATLKCYPIPRHDTVYWYQQGPGQDPQFLISFYEKMQSDKGSIPDRFSAQQFSDYHSELNMSSLELGDSALYFCASSGRVLGDYSYTFGSGTRLTVV.

The rearrangement uses TRBV5-1 and TRBJ2-6; the match to TRBD1 covers 8 bases. With 3 bases clipped from V and 1 base from J, the junction kept 12 bases outside the gene matches. Germline-derived CDR1 and CDR2 are SGHRS and YFSETQ. The length of the CDR3 is 19 residues. The CDR3 reads CASSWAPTGAGSGANVLTF. CDR3 nucleotide sequence: TGCGCCAGCAGCTGGGCCCCGACAGGGGCGGGATCTGGGGCCAACGTCCTGACTTTC.

This chain uses TRBV19 with TRBJ1-1, with 12 positions matching TRBD1. After removal of 4 bases from V and 0 bases from J, the junction contained 12 bases not matched to a gene. The CDR3 has 19 amino acids. Germline-derived CDR1 and CDR2 are LNHDA and SQIVND (reference sequence). The CDR3 loop is CASSRRDRGLSVVNTEAFF. The CDR3 bases are TGTGCCAGTAGTAGACGGGACAGGGGGCTTTCTGTGGTGAACACTGAAGCTTTCTTT.

CDR3 coding DNA: TGTGCCAGCAGCTTAGTCGGATTGACAGGACGTACCTACGAGCAGTACTTC. This codes for CASSLVGLTGRTYEQYF. The chain carries TRBV7-2 and TRBJ2-7; D is perhaps TRBD1 (6 bases). V lost 1 base and J lost 2, with 18 bases in between. The CDR3 is made up of 17 amino acids. Germline-derived CDR1 and CDR2 are SGHTA and FQGNSA. Looking up the rest from reference TRBV7-2 and TRBJ2-7 gives the full variable domain: GAGVSQSPSNKVTEKGKDVELRCDPISGHTALYWYRQSLGQGLEFLIYFQGNSAPDKSGLPSDRFSAERTGGSVSTLTIQRTQQEDSAVYLCASSLVGLTGRTYEQYFGPGTRLTVT.

This chain connects TRBV19 to TRBJ2-2, with 12 positions matching TRBD2. The CDR3 is 16 residues long. The ends lost 6 bases at V and 7 bases at J; junction bases unmatched: 9. Germline V CDR1 and CDR2: LNHDA, SQIVND (reference sequence). The CDR3 is CASRILAGGPNGELFF. In nucleotides, the CDR3 is TGTGCCAGTAGGATTCTAGCGGGAGGGCCAAACGGGGAGCTGTTTTTT.